This TCR beta chain originates from a study of shared clonotypes between healthy human individuals. Study details: A couple of female and three male donors aged 18 to 49 were enrolled.

The CDR3 has 14 amino acids. The germline V gene encodes CDR1 GTSNPN and CDR2 SVGIG (reference sequence). Samples underwent the assay at deep level. Every immunoSEQ plate was one replicate of a subset's evenly spread DNA. Unsorted PBMC DNA went through sequencing on ten immunoSEQ deep assay plates. Clones were read by immunoSEQ multiplex PCR, and TCRdb kept only the in-frame ones, dropping some. The sample contains approximately 470,000 clones, over 75% of which appear only once. The genes are TRBV30 and TRBJ2-5, with TRBD1 identical over 7 bases. The J call may be faulty, since TRBJ2-7 better matches the DNA end. This clonotype was sampled from a woman aged 40 to 50 in good health. Some clones in this sample may be carry-over from other donors' samples. Sample: PBMCs. The CDR3 loop reads CAWSTRTGTYEQYF. In DNA, the CDR3 is TGTGCCTGGAGCACAAGGACAGGTACCTACGAGCAGTACTTC.